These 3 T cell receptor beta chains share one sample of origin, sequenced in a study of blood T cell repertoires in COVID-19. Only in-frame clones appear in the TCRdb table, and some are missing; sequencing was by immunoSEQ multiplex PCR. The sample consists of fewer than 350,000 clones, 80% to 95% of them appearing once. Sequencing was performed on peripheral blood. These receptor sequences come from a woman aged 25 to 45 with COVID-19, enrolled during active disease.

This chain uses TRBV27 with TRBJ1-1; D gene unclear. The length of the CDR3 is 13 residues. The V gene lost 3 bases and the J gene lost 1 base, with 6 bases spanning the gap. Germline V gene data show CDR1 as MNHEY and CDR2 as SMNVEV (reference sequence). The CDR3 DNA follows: TGTGCCAGCAGTTTCACTCAGAACACTGAAGCTTTCTTT. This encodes CASSFTQNTEAFF.

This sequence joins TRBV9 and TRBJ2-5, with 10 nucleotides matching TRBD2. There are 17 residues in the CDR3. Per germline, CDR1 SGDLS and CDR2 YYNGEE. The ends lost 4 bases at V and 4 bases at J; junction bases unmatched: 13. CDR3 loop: CASSISGGTSERETQYF. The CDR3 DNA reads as TGTGCCAGCAGCATTTCCGGTGGGACTAGCGAGCGAGAGACCCAGTACTTC.

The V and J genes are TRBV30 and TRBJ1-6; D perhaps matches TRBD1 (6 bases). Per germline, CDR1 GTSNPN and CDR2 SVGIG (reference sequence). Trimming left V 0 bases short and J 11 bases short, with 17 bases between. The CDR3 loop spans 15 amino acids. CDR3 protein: CAWSVGPQGKAPLHF. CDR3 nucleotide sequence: TGTGCCTGGAGTGTAGGCCCACAGGGTAAAGCACCCCTCCACTTT. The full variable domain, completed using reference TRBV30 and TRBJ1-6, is SQTIHQWPATLVQPVGSPLSLECTVEGTSNPNLYWYRQAAGRGLQLLFYSVGIGQISSEVPQNLSASRPQDRQFILSSKKLLLSDSGFYLCAWSVGPQGKAPLHFGNGTRLTVT.